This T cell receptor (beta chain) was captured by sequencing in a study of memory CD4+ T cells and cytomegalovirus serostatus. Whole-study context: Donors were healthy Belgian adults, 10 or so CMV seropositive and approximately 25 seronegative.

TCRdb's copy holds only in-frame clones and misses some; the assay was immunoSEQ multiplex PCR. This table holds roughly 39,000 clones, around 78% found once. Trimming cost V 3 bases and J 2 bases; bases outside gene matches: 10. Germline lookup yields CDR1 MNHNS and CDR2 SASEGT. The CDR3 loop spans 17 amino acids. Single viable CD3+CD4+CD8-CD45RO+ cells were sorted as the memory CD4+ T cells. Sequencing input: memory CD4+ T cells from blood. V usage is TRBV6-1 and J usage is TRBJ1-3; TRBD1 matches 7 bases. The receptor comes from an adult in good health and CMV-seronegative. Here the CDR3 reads CASSDLARGIAGNTIYF. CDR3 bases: TGTGCCAGCAGTGACTTGGCCAGGGGGATCGCTGGAAACACCATATATTTT.